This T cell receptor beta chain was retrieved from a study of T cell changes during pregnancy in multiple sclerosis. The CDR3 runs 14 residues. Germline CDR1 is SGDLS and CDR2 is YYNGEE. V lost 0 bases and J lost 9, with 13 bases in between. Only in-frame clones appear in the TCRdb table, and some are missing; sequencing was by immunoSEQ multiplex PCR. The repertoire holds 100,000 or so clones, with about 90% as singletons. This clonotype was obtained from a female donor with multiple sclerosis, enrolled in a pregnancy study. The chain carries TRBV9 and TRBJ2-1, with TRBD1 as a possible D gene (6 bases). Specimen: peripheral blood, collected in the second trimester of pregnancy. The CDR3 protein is CASSVVLGAGEQFF. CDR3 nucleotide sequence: TGTGCCAGCAGCGTAGTTCTGGGGGCGGGTGAGCAGTTCTTC.